This T cell receptor (beta chain) was retrieved from a study of blood T cell repertoires in COVID-19. About the research overall: Sources were T cells, B-cell-depleted T cells, or PBMCs; the material itself was cDNA or gDNA.

Two negative PCRs, clearance, or symptom resolution were required of recovered Cohort 3 donors. CDR1 and CDR2 (germline): SGHRS, YFSETQ. The trim removed 3 bases at V and 6 bases at J, leaving 2 bases unmatched. This CDR3 region has 13 residues. Here immunoSEQ multiplex PCR was the method, and the copy in TCRdb shows in-frame clones only, minus some. The sample includes some 200,000 clones, around 89% of them seen just once. The TCR comes from a woman younger than 30 who had recovered from COVID-19. The chain combines TRBV5-1 with TRBJ2-2, with 7 positions matching TRBD1. The sample comprised PBMCs or T cells enriched from blood (not recorded which). The CDR3 loop reads CASSSGQSGELFF. The CDR3, as DNA: TGCGCCAGCAGCTCGGGACAGTCCGGGGAGCTGTTTTTT.